Below are 23 T cell receptor beta chains sequenced from a single sample in a study of cytomegalovirus exposure and HLA in healthy donors. Amplification used 60 Vbeta primers and 13 Jbeta primers. This table comes from immunoSEQ multiplex PCR, and its TCRdb copy is limited to in-frame clones, with some not included. Among fewer than 95,000 clones listed, 76% were seen once. Sequenced: PBMCs. These receptors all stem from a man in his forties in good health and CMV-seronegative.

V gene TRBV7-2 combines with J gene TRBJ2-7; TRBD2 agrees at 9 bases. Looked up from germline, CDR1 is SGHTA and CDR2 is FQGNSA. The J segment lost 7 bases and the V segment lost 3 bases, leaving 4 bases of the junction unmatched. This CDR3 spans 13 amino acids. The CDR3 reads CASSFGGGAEQYF. CDR3 DNA sequence: TGTGCCAGCAGCTTTGGCGGGGGGGCTGAGCAGTACTTC.

The chain employs TRBV28 and TRBJ2-1; 8 positions match TRBD1. CDR3 length: 16 amino acids. Losses at the gene ends were 2 bases for V and 8 bases for J; bases not matched to a gene: 11. CDR1 is MDHEN and CDR2 is SYDVKM in the germline V gene. The CDR3 nucleotides read TGTGCCAGCAGTTTAATCCGACAGGGGATTGTGGATGAGCAGTTCTTC. Translating gives CASSLIRQGIVDEQFF.

The chain has TRBV7-2 and TRBJ1-4, with a weak D call TRBD1 (6 bases). The CDR3 runs 15 residues. CDR1 and CDR2 (germline): SGHTA, FQGNSA. Trimming cost V 5 bases and J 7 bases, with 17 bases left between them. Here the CDR3 DNA reads TGTGCCAGCAGCCCAAGAGGGGGGGCTGGTGAAAAACTGTTTTTT. Residues: CASSPRGGAGEKLFF.

The CDR3 nucleotides are TGTGCCAGCAGTGAAGAAGCGGGGGGCACCGGGGAGCTGTTTTTT. Protein product: CASSEEAGGTGELFF. The rearrangement uses TRBV6-1 and TRBJ2-2; TRBD2 aligns across 9 bases. CDR1 and CDR2 from the germline V gene are MNHNS and SASEGT. The CDR3 is 15 amino acids. Losses at the gene ends were 1 base for V and 4 bases for J; bases not matched to a gene: 1.

This clone was counted between two and nine times. V and J are TRBV7-3 and TRBJ2-1, with TRBD1 as a possible D gene (5 bases). The CDR3 consists of 12 residues. V was cut by 3 bases and J by 7 bases, with 7 bases left in between. The germline CDR1 and CDR2 sequences are SGHTA and FQGTGA. This CDR3 is CASSFRDNEQFF. CDR3 bases: TGTGCCAGCAGCTTCAGGGATAATGAGCAGTTCTTC.

The rearrangement joins TRBV19 to TRBJ1-5, with TRBD1 identical over 9 bases. In germline, CDR1 is LNHDA, CDR2 SQIVND (reference sequence). The CDR3 has 13 amino acids. V lost 6 bases to trimming and J lost 5 bases; unmatched junction nucleotides: 2. The CDR3 DNA follows: TGTGCCAGTAGCCGGACAGGGGATCAGCCCCAGCATTTT. This translates into CASSRTGDQPQHF. Full variable domain (remainder filled in from reference TRBV19 and TRBJ1-5): DGGITQSPKYLFRKEGQNVTLSCEQNLNHDAMYWYRQDPGQGLRLIYYSQIVNDFQKGDIAEGYSVSREKKESFPLTVTSAQKNPTAFYLCASSRTGDQPQHFGDGTRLSIL.

V gene TRBV18 combines with J gene TRBJ2-1; 7 bases line up with TRBD2. This CDR3 comprises 16 residues. The germline gives CDR1 KGHSH, CDR2 LQKENI. The J segment lost 2 bases and the V segment lost 4 bases, leaving 8 bases of the junction unmatched. The chain's CDR3 is CASSQRLLAPYNEQFF. CDR3 DNA sequence: TGTGCCAGCTCACAAAGGTTACTAGCGCCCTACAATGAGCAGTTCTTC.

The V gene is TRBV5-5, the J gene TRBJ1-6; 9 bases line up with TRBD1. This CDR3 region has 17 residues. Germline CDR1 and CDR2: SGHKS and YYEKEE (reference sequence). The trim removed 5 bases at V and 3 bases at J, leaving 9 bases unmatched. CDR3 in amino acids: CASRTTQGANYNSPLHF. The CDR3 nucleotides read TGTGCCAGCAGAACTACACAGGGGGCAAACTATAATTCACCCCTCCACTTT. The full variable domain, its missing parts supplied by reference TRBV5-5 and TRBJ1-6, is DAGVTQSPTHLIKTRGQQVTLRCSPISGHKSVSWYQQVLGQGPQFIFQYYEKEERGRGNFPDRFSARQFPNYSSELNVNALLLGDSALYLCASRTTQGANYNSPLHFGNGTRLTVT.

Regarding this clone: An end of the junction differs from the germline gene, which may be a read error. V gene TRBV7-9 combines with J gene TRBJ1-3; D is possibly TRBD1 (6 bases). Germline CDR1 is SEHNR and CDR2 is FQNEAQ (reference sequence). The CDR3 extends over 16 amino acids. DNA of the CDR3: TGTTCCAGCACCCCAGCGGGGGGGGCTTCTGGAAACACCATATATTTT. The encoded protein is CSSTPAGGASGNTIYF. The full variable domain, rest sourced from reference TRBV7-9 and TRBJ1-3, is DTGVSQNPRHKITKRGQNVTFRCDPISEHNRLYWYRQTLGQGPEFLTYFQNEAQLEKSRLLSDRFSAERPKGSFSTLEIQRTEQGDSAMYLCSSTPAGGASGNTIYFGEGSWLTVV.

The chain employs TRBV4-1 and TRBJ1-4; 9 bases align to TRBD1. The CDR3 has 18 residues. The V gene end was trimmed by 3 bases and the J gene end by 0 bases; junction bases not matched to a gene: 8. Germline assignment: CDR1 MGHRA and CDR2 YSYEKL. The CDR3 DNA sequence: TGCGCCAGCAGCCATACCGGACAGGGGCCGTCAACTAATGAAAAACTGTTTTTT. It specifies CASSHTGQGPSTNEKLFF.

The rearrangement joins TRBV2 to TRBJ2-1; TRBD1 aligns across 9 bases. The junction had 4 bases not matched to a gene; V was cut back by 5 bases and J by 2 bases. Germline loops: CDR1 SNHLY, CDR2 FYNNEI. This CDR3 is 15 amino acids long. The CDR3 loop is CASSNRDRAYNEQFF. CDR3 in DNA: TGTGCCAGCAGTAACCGGGACAGGGCCTACAATGAGCAGTTCTTC. Full variable domain (rest looked up from reference TRBV2 and TRBJ2-1): EPEVTQTPSHQVTQMGQEVILRCVPISNHLYFYWYRQILGQKVEFLVSFYNNEISEKSEIFDDQFSVERPDGSNFTLKIRSTKLEDSAMYFCASSNRDRAYNEQFFGPGTRLTVL.

This chain links TRBV2 with TRBJ1-1; D remains ambiguous. V lost 6 bases to trimming and J lost 7 bases, with 15 bases between them. CDR3 size: 13 residues. In germline, CDR1 is SNHLY, CDR2 FYNNEI. CDR3 nucleotides: TGTGCCAGCAGCCCCCCGGGGAGGCGTGAAGCTTTCTTT. It is translated as CASSPPGRREAFF.

This chain links TRBV2 with TRBJ2-1; 10 bases are a match to TRBD2. Germline V lookup: CDR1 SNHLY, CDR2 FYNNEI. Trimming removed 2 bases from V and 5 bases from J; junction bases left unmatched: 3. The CDR3 has 15 amino acids. DNA for the CDR3: TGTGCCAGCAGTGAAAAAACTAGCGGGAACAATGAGCAGTTCTTC. Translation gives CASSEKTSGNNEQFF.

This clone has just a few counts. The chain employs TRBV30 and TRBJ2-3; unclear D gene. The CDR3 runs to 14 residues. Trimming shortened V by 0 bases and J by 6 bases, and 13 bases separated the two germline ends. The germline V gene encodes CDR1 GTSNPN and CDR2 SVGIG (reference sequence). The CDR3 spells CAWSVSVHKDTQYF. The CDR3 nucleotides read TGTGCCTGGAGTGTAAGCGTCCATAAGGATACGCAGTATTTT.

The CDR3 here is CASSTGDRGEQFF. DNA of the CDR3: TGTGCCAGCAGTACCGGGGACAGGGGTGAGCAGTTCTTC. This chain uses TRBV28 with TRBJ2-1; TRBD1 agrees at 10 bases. Germline-derived CDR1 and CDR2 are MDHEN and SYDVKM. With V trimmed by 5 bases and J by 9 bases, 4 bases remained unmatched. This CDR3 spans 13 amino acids.

The chain is built from TRBV27 and TRBJ1-6; tentative D call: TRBD1 (6 bases). Between the trimmed V and J ends, which lost 2 bases and 3 bases, there was a span of 8 bases. CDR1 and CDR2 from the germline V gene are MNHEY and SMNVEV (reference sequence). The CDR3 extends over 15 amino acids. DNA of the CDR3: TGTGCCAGCAGTTTAGGGACACACTATAATTCACCCCTCCACTTT. It is translated as CASSLGTHYNSPLHF.

The chain links TRBV19 to TRBJ1-1; 8 bases line up with TRBD1. Germline CDR1 and CDR2: LNHDA and SQIVND (reference sequence). The CDR3 covers 16 residues. V trimming: 6 bases; J trimming: 7 bases; junction bases outside the gene matches: 16. The CDR3 DNA sequence: TGTGCCAGTAGGGTAAACAGGGGGAAGACTGTGGGTGAAGCTTTCTTT. It yields the protein CASRVNRGKTVGEAFF.

J is TRBJ2-1 and V is TRBV4-3, with 7 bases aligning to TRBD1. CDR3 length: 16 residues. V shed 0 bases and J 4 bases; nucleotides not matched to a gene: 6. CDR1 LGHNA and CDR2 YSLEER come from the germline V gene. CDR3: CASSQDRGGAYNEQFF. The CDR3 DNA sequence: TGCGCCAGCAGCCAAGACAGAGGGGGCGCTTACAATGAGCAGTTCTTC.

The V gene is TRBV9, the J gene TRBJ1-2; TRBD1 matches 7 bases. Germline assignment: CDR1 SGDLS and CDR2 YYNGEE. The length of the CDR3 is 15 residues. The trim removed 4 bases at V and 4 bases at J, leaving 10 bases unmatched. The chain's CDR3 is CASSIDRDPAYGYTF. For the CDR3, the DNA is TGTGCCAGCAGCATAGACAGGGATCCGGCCTATGGCTACACCTTC.

This clone has only a few counts. V usage is TRBV6-4 and J usage is TRBJ2-2, with 11 nucleotides matching TRBD2. Germline CDR1 MRHNA, CDR2 SNTAGT. This CDR3 is 17 amino acids long. V was pared by 0 bases and J by 3 bases, with 3 bases of the junction left unmatched. This CDR3 reads CASSDSLAGGDTGELFF. In nucleotides, the CDR3 is TGTGCCAGCAGTGACTCTCTAGCGGGGGGCGACACCGGGGAGCTGTTTTTT.

Points on this clone: Within the sample, other DNA sequences also encode this same CDR3. The CDR3, as DNA: TGTGCCAGCAGTTACTCTACAGGGAACACTGAAGCTTTCTTT. It translates to CASSYSTGNTEAFF. The chain couples TRBV6-5 to TRBJ1-1; D perhaps matches TRBD1 (5 bases). CDR1 and CDR2 (germline): MNHEY, SVGAGI. The length of the CDR3 is 14 residues. The germline V and J ends were trimmed by 0 bases and 1 base, with 6 bases remaining between them.

This chain connects TRBV4-1 to TRBJ2-1; D tentatively fits TRBD1 or TRBD2 (7 bases each). Per the germline V gene, CDR1 is MGHRA and CDR2 is YSYEKL. The V gene lost 10 bases and the J gene lost 7 bases, with 23 bases spanning the gap. This CDR3 has 15 residues. CDR3 amino acids: CATRGTILSRNEQFF. The CDR3 bases are TGCGCCACCAGGGGGACTATACTCAGTAGGAATGAGCAGTTCTTC.

The chain carries TRBV7-8 and TRBJ2-1; no clear D gene. The V gene lost 7 bases and the J gene lost 4 bases, with 17 bases spanning the gap. Germline V gene data show CDR1 as SGHVS and CDR2 as FQNEAQ. This CDR3 is built from 15 residues. The CDR3 here is CASIPGNPRYNEQFF. The CDR3 bases are TGTGCCAGCATACCCGGCAATCCGAGGTACAATGAGCAGTTCTTC.